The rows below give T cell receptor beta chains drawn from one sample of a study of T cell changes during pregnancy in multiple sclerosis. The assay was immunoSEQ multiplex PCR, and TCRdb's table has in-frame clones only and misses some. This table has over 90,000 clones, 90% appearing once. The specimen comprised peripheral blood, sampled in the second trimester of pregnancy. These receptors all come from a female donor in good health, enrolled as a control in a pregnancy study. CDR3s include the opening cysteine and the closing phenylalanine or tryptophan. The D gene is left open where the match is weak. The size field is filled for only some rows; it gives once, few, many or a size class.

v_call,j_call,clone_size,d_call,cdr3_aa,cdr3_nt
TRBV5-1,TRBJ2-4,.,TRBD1,CASRQDRGGNIQYF,TGCGCCAGCAGACAAGACAGGGGAGGAAACATTCAGTACTTC
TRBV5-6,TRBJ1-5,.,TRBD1,CASSLQGVNNQPQHF,TGTGCCAGCAGCTTGCAGGGGGTAAACAATCAGCCCCAGCATTTT
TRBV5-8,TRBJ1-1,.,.,CASRLGTFNTEAFF,TGTGCCAGCAGACTTGGGACATTCAACACTGAAGCTTTCTTT
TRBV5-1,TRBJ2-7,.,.,CASSLESWAGEQYF,TGCGCCAGCAGCTTGGAATCGTGGGCGGGGGAGCAGTACTTC
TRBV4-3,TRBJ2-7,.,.,CASSLSPGTYEQYF,TGCGCCAGCAGCCTCTCGCCGGGTACCTACGAGCAGTACTTC
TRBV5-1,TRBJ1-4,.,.,CASSLETAGAAEKLFF,TGCGCCAGCAGCTTGGAAACGGCAGGGGCGGCTGAAAAACTGTTTTTT
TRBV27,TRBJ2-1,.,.,CASSSVAGTGPNEQFF,TGTGCCAGCAGTTCGGTGGCGGGAACCGGACCCAATGAGCAGTTCTTC
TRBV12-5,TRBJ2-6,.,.,CASGLVLRTGNSGANVLTF,TGTGCTAGTGGTTTGGTACTTAGGACCGGGAATTCTGGGGCCAACGTCCTGACTTTC
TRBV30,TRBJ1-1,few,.,CAWSRTEAFF,TGTGCCTGGAGTCGTACTGAAGCTTTCTTT
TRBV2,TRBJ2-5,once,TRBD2,CASGGLAVQGTQYF,TGTGCCAGCGGGGGACTAGCGGTTCAAGGGACCCAGTACTTC
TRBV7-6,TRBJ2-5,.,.,CASSLFSRSRETQYF,TGTGCCAGCAGCTTATTTTCGCGGTCGCGGGAGACCCAGTACTTC
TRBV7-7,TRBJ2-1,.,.,CASSLEGRGDEQFF,TGTGCCAGCAGCTTAGAGGGCAGGGGCGATGAGCAGTTCTTC
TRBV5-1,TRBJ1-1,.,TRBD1,CASSLDRGEAFF,TGCGCCAGCAGCTTGGACAGGGGAGAAGCTTTCTTT
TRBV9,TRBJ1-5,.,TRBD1,CASSVGQGGNQPQHF,TGTGCCAGCAGCGTAGGTCAGGGGGGCAATCAGCCCCAGCATTTT
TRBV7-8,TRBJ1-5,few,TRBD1,CASGPSGTGGEPQHF,TGTGCCAGCGGACCTTCGGGGACAGGGGGAGAGCCCCAGCATTTT
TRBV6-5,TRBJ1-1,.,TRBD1,CASSRQGKAFF,TGTGCCAGCAGCCGACAGGGCAAAGCTTTCTTT
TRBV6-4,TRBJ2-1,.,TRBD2,CASSQLAGHEQFF,TGTGCCAGCAGTCAGCTAGCGGGACACGAGCAGTTCTTC
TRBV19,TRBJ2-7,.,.,CASSIQGGYEQYF,TGTGCCAGTAGTATACAGGGGGGATACGAGCAGTACTTC
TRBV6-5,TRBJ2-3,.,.,CASERDTQYF,TGTGCCTCGGAGAGGGATACGCAGTATTTT
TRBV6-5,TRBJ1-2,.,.,CASRIPNDYGYTF,TGTGCCAGCAGAATTCCCAATGACTATGGCTACACCTTC
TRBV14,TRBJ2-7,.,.,CASSQEAPRGAPYEQYF,TGTGCCAGCAGCCAAGAGGCCCCCAGGGGAGCCCCCTACGAGCAGTACTTC
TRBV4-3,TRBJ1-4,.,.,CASSQDRTANEKLFF,TGCGCCAGCAGCCAAGATAGGACAGCTAATGAAAAACTGTTTTTT
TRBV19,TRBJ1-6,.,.,CASSSISGSPLHF,TGTGCCAGTAGTTCTATTTCAGGGTCACCCCTCCACTTT
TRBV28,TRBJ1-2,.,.,CASSLTSGYTF,TGTGCCAGCAGTCTCACAAGTGGCTACACCTTC
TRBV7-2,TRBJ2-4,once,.,CASSPAGLDQYF,TGTGCCAGCAGCCCCGCAGGGTTGGATCAGTACTTC
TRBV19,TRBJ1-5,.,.,CASSMWIRGRIQPQHF,TGTGCCAGTAGTATGTGGATCCGAGGGAGGATTCAGCCCCAGCATTTT
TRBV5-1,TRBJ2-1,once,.,CASSSPEGNPYNEQFF,TGCGCCAGCAGTTCGCCGGAGGGGAACCCATACAATGAGCAGTTCTTC
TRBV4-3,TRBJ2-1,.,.,CASSQLIAGTVVNEQFF,TGCGCCAGCAGCCAACTTATTGCGGGGACCGTCGTGAATGAGCAGTTCTTC